This TCR beta chain was retrieved from a study of T cells in Graves' hyperthyroidism and ophthalmopathy. Study-level information: Prior to any treatment, at the point of initial diagnosis, peripheral blood was collected.

The TCR beta CDR3 regions underwent amplification using RNA transcripts as the source. HTBI primers were employed in a first-round RT-PCR of the TCR CDR3. In TCRdb, the multiplex PCR reads were re-called with MiXCR into one record per CDR3 protein. Among more than 75,000 distinct CDR3 sequences listed, around 50% were seen once. Absent ophthalmopathy progression within 18 months defined stable Graves' hyperthyroidism. Points from the study as a whole: Ophthalmopathy cases were set apart from stable hyperthyroidism by a 13 V-J model. Model output signaled ophthalmopathy a median 6.5 months ahead of onset.

In this sample, this clonotype is medium-sized. Its antigen is not known. Germline lookup yields CDR1 LNHNV and CDR2 YYDKDF (reference sequence). CDR3 length: 15 residues. Germline trimming cut 5 bases from V and 4 bases from J; bases unmatched to any gene: 10. Sequenced sample: blood. The V and J genes are TRBV15 and TRBJ2-7; 8 bases are shared with TRBD1. This TCR was recovered from a woman aged 35 to 49 with Graves' hyperthyroidism. The CDR3 DNA reads TGTGCCACCAGCCAAACTGCGACAGGGGTGTACGAGCAGTACTTC. It encodes CATSQTATGVYEQYF.